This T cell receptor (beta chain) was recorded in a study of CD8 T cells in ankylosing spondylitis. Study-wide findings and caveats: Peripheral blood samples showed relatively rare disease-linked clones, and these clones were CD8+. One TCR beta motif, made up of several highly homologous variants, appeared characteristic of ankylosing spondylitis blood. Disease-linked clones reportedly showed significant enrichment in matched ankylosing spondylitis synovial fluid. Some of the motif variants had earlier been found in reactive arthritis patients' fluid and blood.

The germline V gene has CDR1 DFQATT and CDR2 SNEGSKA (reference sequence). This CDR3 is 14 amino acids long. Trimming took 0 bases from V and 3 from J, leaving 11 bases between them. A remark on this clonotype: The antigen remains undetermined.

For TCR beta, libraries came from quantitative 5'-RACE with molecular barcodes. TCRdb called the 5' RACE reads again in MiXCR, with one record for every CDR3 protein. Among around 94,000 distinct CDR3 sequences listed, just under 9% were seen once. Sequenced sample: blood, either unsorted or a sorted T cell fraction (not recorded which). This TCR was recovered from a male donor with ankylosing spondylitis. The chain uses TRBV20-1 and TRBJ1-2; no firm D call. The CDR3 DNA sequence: TGCAGTGCTAGAGAGTCCTCGGGAGACTATGGCTACACCTTC. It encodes CSARESSGDYGYTF.